This TCR beta chain originates from a study of T cells in Graves' hyperthyroidism and ophthalmopathy. Germline CDR1 PRHDT, CDR2 FYEKMQ (reference sequence). Deletions cut 1 base from V and 10 bases from J, with 14 bases between. This CDR3 spans 15 amino acids. There are a few counts of this clonotype. It was uncontrolled infection, other autoimmune disease, pregnancy or lactation that excluded patients. RNA transcripts yielded amplified TCR beta CDR3 regions. HTBI primers drove first-round RT-PCR of the TCR CDR3. MiXCR was run by TCRdb on the multiplex PCR reads, yielding one entry per CDR3 protein. The sample gives around 610,000 distinct CDR3 sequences, over 12% of which show up once; roughly 4.3% is in the top ten.

This TCR was sampled from a woman aged 35 to 49 with Graves' ophthalmopathy. Sample: blood. The chain recombines TRBV13 with TRBJ1-6; tentatively, D is TRBD1 (5 bases). CDR3: CASSLDYPGNSPLHF. In DNA form, the CDR3 reads TGTGCCAGCAGCTTAGATTATCCAGGGAACTCACCCCTCCACTTT. The whole variable domain, remainder taken from reference TRBV13 and TRBJ1-6, is AAGVIQSPRHLIKEKRETATLKCYPIPRHDTVYWYQQGPGQDPQFLISFYEKMQSDKGSIPDRFSAQQFSDYHSELNMSSLELGDSALYFCASSLDYPGNSPLHFGNGTRLTVT.